The 25 T cell receptor beta chains below all came from one sample that was sequenced in a study of PD-L1 blockade in urothelial cancer. The time point was: pretreatment peripheral blood. Here immunoSEQ multiplex PCR was the method, and the copy in TCRdb shows in-frame clones only, minus some. Seen here are approximately 94,000 clones, around 90% observed once, and the top ten hold 1.5% to 2.5%. The material sequenced was PBMCs, taken around atezolizumab (anti-PD-L1) treatment. The source is a man in his sixties with urothelial cancer.

The V call is TRBV5-4, the J call TRBJ1-1, with D possibly being TRBD1 (6 bases). CDR1 SGHNT and CDR2 YYREEE come from the germline V gene (reference sequence). Trimming stripped 4 bases from V and 2 bases from J, with 12 bases between. There are 14 residues in the CDR3. The CDR3 bases are TGTGCCAGCAGCCGACAGGAAGGAAACACTGAAGCTTTCTTT. Translation: CASSRQEGNTEAFF.

The gene calls are TRBV5-1 and TRBJ2-5; 9 bases are shared with TRBD2. Germline CDR1 and CDR2: SGHRS and YFSETQ. V was pared by 0 bases and J by 4 bases, with 7 bases of the junction left unmatched. The CDR3 runs to 16 residues. The DNA of the CDR3 is TGCGCCAGCAGCTTGGCCGGAGTAGCGGGGGTAGAGACCCAGTACTTC. It encodes CASSLAGVAGVETQYF.

The rearrangement links TRBV6-1 to TRBJ2-3; D perhaps matches TRBD1 (6 bases). V was cut by 3 bases and J by 2 bases, with 12 bases left in between. The CDR3 loop spans 15 amino acids. Germline CDR1 is MNHNS and CDR2 is SASEGT. The CDR3: CASSDTGSLTDTQYF. In nucleotides, the CDR3 is TGTGCCAGCAGTGATACAGGGTCACTCACAGATACGCAGTATTTT.

This chain joins TRBV18 and TRBJ2-2, with 9 bases aligning to TRBD1. Germline CDR1 and CDR2: KGHSH and LQKENI. The CDR3 extends over 17 amino acids. V was pared by 0 bases and J by 6 bases, with 8 bases of the junction left unmatched. The CDR3 here is CASSPPLGQGIAGELFF. The CDR3 nucleotides are TGTGCCAGCTCACCACCTCTGGGACAGGGCATCGCCGGGGAGCTGTTTTTT.

The chain combines TRBV5-4 with TRBJ2-2, with 13 bases fitting TRBD2. Germline V CDR1 and CDR2: SGHNT, YYREEE (reference sequence). V trimming: 4 bases; J trimming: 5 bases; junction bases outside the gene matches: 5. The CDR3 has 16 residues. The CDR3 DNA reads TGTGCCAGCAGCACCGGGACTAGCGGGGCTACCGGGGAGCTGTTTTTT. Translating it yields CASSTGTSGATGELFF.

V usage is TRBV27 and J usage is TRBJ2-2, with D perhaps TRBD1 (6 bases). The length of the CDR3 is 17 residues. Looked up from germline, CDR1 is MNHEY and CDR2 is SMNVEV (reference sequence). V shed 5 bases and J shed 0 bases, with 16 bases lying between them. The CDR3 DNA reads TGTGCCAGCAGTCTTCATCCGACAGGCGCGAACACCGGGGAGCTGTTTTTT. This translates into CASSLHPTGANTGELFF.

This clone was counted a few times. CDR3 bases: TGTGCCATCAAGACAGATCCTACAGATACGCAGTATTTT. Residues: CAIKTDPTDTQYF. The gene calls are TRBV10-3 and TRBJ2-3, with a tentative D call TRBD1 (5 bases). The germline V gene encodes CDR1 ENHRY and CDR2 SYGVKD. V lost 7 bases and J lost 3, with 11 bases in between. The CDR3 loop spans 13 amino acids.

This chain connects TRBV27 to TRBJ2-7; 12 nucleotides match TRBD2. Trimming removed 4 bases from V and 5 bases from J; junction bases left unmatched: 15. The CDR3 covers 18 residues. The V gene's germline CDR1 is MNHEY and CDR2 SMNVEV (reference sequence). CDR3 in DNA: TGTGCCAGCAGTTCTCCTGCCTTGACTAGCGGGAGTCACAACGAGCAGTACTTC. Translated: CASSSPALTSGSHNEQYF.

The V gene is TRBV5-6, the J gene TRBJ1-1; 8 bases match TRBD1. After removal of 0 bases from V and 4 bases from J, the junction contained 8 bases not matched to a gene. The CDR3 covers 16 residues. Germline V gives CDR1 SGHDT, CDR2 YYEEEE. CDR3 region: CASSLEAGTGFTEAFF. For the CDR3, the DNA is TGTGCCAGCAGCTTGGAAGCCGGGACAGGTTTCACTGAAGCTTTCTTT. Drawing the rest from reference TRBV5-6 and TRBJ1-1, the complete variable domain is DAGVTQSPTHLIKTRGQQVTLRCSPKSGHDTVSWYQQALGQGPQFIFQYYEEEERQRGNFPDRFSGHQFPNYSSELNVNALLLGDSALYLCASSLEAGTGFTEAFFGQGTRLTVV.

The V call is TRBV6-1, the J call TRBJ2-4; D remains ambiguous. Germline-derived CDR1 and CDR2 are MNHNS and SASEGT. The CDR3 extends over 17 amino acids. V was trimmed by 2 bases and J by 1 base, leaving 15 bases between them. CDR3 sequence reads: CASSEWNSRVAKNIQYF. Here the CDR3 DNA reads TGTGCCAGCAGTGAATGGAACAGCCGAGTCGCCAAAAACATTCAGTACTTC.

J is TRBJ2-5 and V is TRBV6-1; 8 positions match TRBD2. J was trimmed by 2 bases and V by 2 bases; bases with no gene match: 4. The germline CDR1 and CDR2 sequences are MNHNS and SASEGT. The CDR3 sequence is 15 residues long. The CDR3 reads CASSEQRGMQETQYF. In nucleotides, the CDR3 is TGTGCCAGCAGTGAACAGCGGGGGATGCAAGAGACCCAGTACTTC.

The rearrangement uses TRBV19 and TRBJ1-6; D might be TRBD1 (6 bases). Germline V lookup: CDR1 LNHDA, CDR2 SQIVND (reference sequence). CDR3 length: 15 amino acids. V lost 3 bases and J 7 bases, leaving 13 bases between the germline ends. The CDR3 sequence: CASSIDWTENSPLHF. DNA of the CDR3: TGTGCCAGTAGTATTGATTGGACAGAAAATTCACCCCTCCACTTT.

This rearrangement joins TRBV14 to TRBJ2-3, with a tentative D call TRBD2 (6 bases). The CDR3 sequence is 16 residues long. Germline V CDR1 and CDR2: SGHDN, FVKESK. Trimming pared 4 bases from V and 1 base from J, leaving 15 bases between. DNA of the CDR3: TGTGCCAGCAGCCGAAGGCCGGGACTCGGCACAGATACGCAGTATTTT. Amino acids: CASSRRPGLGTDTQYF.

The genes are TRBV29-1 and TRBJ1-5; D is ambiguous. The CDR3 consists of 15 residues. In germline, CDR1 is SQVTM, CDR2 ANQGSEA. The V gene lost 0 bases and the J gene lost 5 bases, with 14 bases spanning the gap. The DNA of the CDR3 is TGCAGCGTTGAAGATCAGAGGGTAGGTGATCAGCCCCAGCATTTT. Protein product: CSVEDQRVGDQPQHF. The complete variable domain, with remaining parts taken from reference TRBV29-1 and TRBJ1-5, reads SAVISQKPSRDICQRGTSLTIQCQVDSQVTMMFWYRQQPGQSLTLIATANQGSEATYESGFVIDKFPISRPNLTFSTLTVSNMSPEDSSIYLCSVEDQRVGDQPQHFGDGTRLSIL.

The chain links TRBV19 to TRBJ1-5; 9 nucleotides agree with TRBD1. Germline trimming cut 9 bases from V and 4 bases from J; bases unmatched to any gene: 4. The CDR3 length is 13 residues. Germline CDR1 is LNHDA and CDR2 is SQIVND (reference sequence). CDR3 amino acids: CASAGTGNQPQHF. The CDR3 DNA is TGTGCCAGCGCCGGGACAGGGAATCAGCCCCAGCATTTT.

The V call is TRBV10-3, the J call TRBJ2-4; D not certain. The CDR3 consists of 16 residues. Deletions cut 5 bases from V and 0 bases from J, with 14 bases between. CDR1 and CDR2 (germline): ENHRY, SYGVKD. CDR3 loop: CAISSTSDLAKNIQYF. In DNA form, the CDR3 reads TGTGCCATCAGTTCAACAAGCGATCTAGCCAAAAACATTCAGTACTTC.

The V gene is TRBV5-1, the J gene TRBJ2-1; 11 bases map to TRBD2. The CDR3 runs 15 residues. Germline V CDR1 and CDR2: SGHRS, YFSETQ. V shed 9 bases and J 5 bases; nucleotides not matched to a gene: 10. CDR3 nucleotides: TGCGCCACCAAGCCTGGGACTAGCGGCCACAATGAGCAGTTCTTC. Its protein product is CATKPGTSGHNEQFF.

This chain uses TRBV18 with TRBJ2-7, with TRBD1 as a possible D gene (6 bases). The germline gives CDR1 KGHSH, CDR2 LQKENI. V lost 1 base and J 5 bases, leaving 12 bases between the germline ends. This CDR3 contains 14 residues. The CDR3 reads CASSPRQGRDEQYF. DNA of the CDR3: TGTGCCAGCTCACCACGTCAGGGGCGCGACGAGCAGTACTTC.

The CDR3 DNA follows: TGCGCCAGCAGCCAAGGGACAGAGTGGGCCTACGAGCAGTACTTC. As protein: CASSQGTEWAYEQYF. This chain links TRBV4-3 with TRBJ2-7, with a possible D match to TRBD1 (6 bases). The V gene lost 1 base and the J gene lost 2 bases, with 12 bases spanning the gap. The CDR3 runs to 15 residues. Germline V gene data show CDR1 as LGHNA and CDR2 as YSLEER.

V is TRBV5-4 and J is TRBJ2-3, with 10 nucleotides matching TRBD2. CDR3 length: 15 residues. Germline V CDR1 and CDR2: SGHNT, YYREEE (reference sequence). Losses at the gene ends were 2 bases for V and 5 bases for J; bases not matched to a gene: 5. The CDR3 here is CASSLLLAGLDTQYF. CDR3 nucleotide sequence: TGTGCCAGCAGCTTATTACTAGCGGGATTAGATACGCAGTATTTT. Full variable domain (missing parts from reference TRBV5-4 and TRBJ2-3): ETGVTQSPTHLIKTRGQQVTLRCSSQSGHNTVSWYQQALGQGPQFIFQYYREEENGRGNFPPRFSGLQFPNYSSELNVNALELDDSALYLCASSLLLAGLDTQYFGPGTRLTVL.

The J gene is TRBJ2-1, the V gene TRBV5-6, with 7 bases that match TRBD1. The CDR3 sequence is 15 residues long. With V trimmed by 4 bases and J by 2 bases, 6 bases remained unmatched. CDR1 SGHDT and CDR2 YYEEEE come from the germline V gene. The CDR3 is CASSATGTPYNEQFF. The CDR3 coding sequence is TGTGCCAGCAGCGCGACAGGGACGCCCTACAATGAGCAGTTCTTC. The full variable domain, rest sourced from reference TRBV5-6 and TRBJ2-1, is DAGVTQSPTHLIKTRGQQVTLRCSPKSGHDTVSWYQQALGQGPQFIFQYYEEEERQRGNFPDRFSGHQFPNYSSELNVNALLLGDSALYLCASSATGTPYNEQFFGPGTRLTVL.

The rearrangement joins TRBV6-1 to TRBJ2-1, with a tentative D call TRBD2 (6 bases). Trimming took off 6 bases at V and 5 bases at J, with 17 bases between the two ends. Germline CDR1 is MNHNS and CDR2 is SASEGT. The CDR3 spans 15 residues. Written as DNA, the CDR3 is TGTGCCAGCAGGAGGACGGGAGAAGGTCACAATGAGCAGTTCTTC. Amino acids: CASRRTGEGHNEQFF.

V and J are TRBV5-6 and TRBJ1-4; D is perhaps TRBD1 (6 bases). CDR1 is SGHDT, CDR2 YYEEEE, per germline. The CDR3 runs to 13 residues. V lost 3 bases, J lost 3 bases, and 6 bases lay in between. The CDR3 here is CASSWTANEKLFF. The CDR3 DNA is TGTGCCAGCAGCTGGACAGCTAATGAAAAACTGTTTTTT.

CDR3 sequence: CASSFRREVYEQYF. The CDR3 coding sequence is TGTGCCAGCAGCTTCCGCAGGGAGGTCTACGAGCAGTACTTC. The chain recombines TRBV7-6 with TRBJ2-7; D perhaps matches TRBD2 (6 bases). The germline gives CDR1 SGHVS, CDR2 FNYEAQ. This CDR3 has 14 residues. V was pared by 3 bases and J by 3 bases, with 12 bases between.

The chain joins TRBV4-2 to TRBJ2-3, with TRBD2 identical over 9 bases. V shed 5 bases, J shed 1 base, and the junction held 16 bases outside the gene matches. This CDR3 has 19 amino acids. Germline values: CDR1 LGHNA, CDR2 YNFKEQ. For the CDR3, the DNA is TGTGCCAGCAGCTCTCAAGGGAATAGCGGGGGAGGAGGCACAGATACGCAGTATTTT. It yields the protein CASSSQGNSGGGGTDTQYF.